Sequencing of this T cell receptor beta chain was carried out in a study of cytomegalovirus exposure and HLA in healthy donors. Study details: The use of the same platform for the 110 or so validation repertoires and the roughly 730 first-cohort repertoires was reported by a later analysis. The study's findings and limits: The classifier, whose performance was assessed in both the original and validation cohorts, reportedly diagnosed cytomegalovirus status with high specificity and sensitivity.

Separation from the approximately 710-subject first cohort characterized the roughly 120-subject validation cohort, to which the donors belonged. Clones were read by immunoSEQ multiplex PCR, and TCRdb kept only the in-frame ones, dropping some. The table records 200,000 or so clones, 70% to 85% of them present only once. This CDR3 has 15 amino acids. Germline values: CDR1 SGHDT, CDR2 YYEEEE. The junction had 7 bases not matched to a gene; V was cut back by 4 bases and J by 1 base. In regard to this clone: Its matching antigen is unknown.

Sequencing used PBMCs. The rearrangement uses TRBV5-6 and TRBJ1-1, with 7 bases fitting TRBD1. The sequence came from a young woman in good health and CMV-seropositive. The CDR3 sequence is CASSVQGPSNTEAFF. CDR3 coding DNA: TGTGCCAGCAGCGTACAGGGGCCGTCGAACACTGAAGCTTTCTTT.